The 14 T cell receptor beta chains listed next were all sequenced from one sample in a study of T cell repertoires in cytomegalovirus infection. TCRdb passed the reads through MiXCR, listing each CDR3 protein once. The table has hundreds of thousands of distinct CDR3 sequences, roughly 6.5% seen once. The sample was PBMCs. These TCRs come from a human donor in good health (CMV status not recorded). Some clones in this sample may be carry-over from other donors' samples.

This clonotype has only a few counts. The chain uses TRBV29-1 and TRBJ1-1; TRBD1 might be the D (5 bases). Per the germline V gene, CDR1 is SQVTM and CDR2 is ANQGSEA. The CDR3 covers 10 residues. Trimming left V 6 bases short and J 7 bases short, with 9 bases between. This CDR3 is CSVRDVEAFF. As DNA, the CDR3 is TGCAGCGTGAGGGACGTTGAAGCTTTCTTT. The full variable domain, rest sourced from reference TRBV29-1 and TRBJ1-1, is SAVISQKPSRDICQRGTSLTIQCQVDSQVTMMFWYRQQPGQSLTLIATANQGSEATYESGFVIDKFPISRPNLTFSTLTVSNMSPEDSSIYLCSVRDVEAFFGQGTRLTVV.

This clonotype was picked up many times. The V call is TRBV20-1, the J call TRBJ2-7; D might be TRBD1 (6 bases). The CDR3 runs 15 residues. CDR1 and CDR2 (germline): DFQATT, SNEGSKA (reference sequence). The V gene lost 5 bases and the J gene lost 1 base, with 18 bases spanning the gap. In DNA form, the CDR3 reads TGCAGTGCTCCTCTCCGAGGGACATATTCCTACGAGCAGTACTTC. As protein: CSAPLRGTYSYEQYF.

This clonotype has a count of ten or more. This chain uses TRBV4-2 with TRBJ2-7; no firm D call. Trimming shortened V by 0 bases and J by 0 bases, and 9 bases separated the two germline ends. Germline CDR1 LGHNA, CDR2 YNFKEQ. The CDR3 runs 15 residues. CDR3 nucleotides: TGTGCCAGCAGCCAAGAATGGCTGGGCTCCTACGAGCAGTACTTC. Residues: CASSQEWLGSYEQYF.

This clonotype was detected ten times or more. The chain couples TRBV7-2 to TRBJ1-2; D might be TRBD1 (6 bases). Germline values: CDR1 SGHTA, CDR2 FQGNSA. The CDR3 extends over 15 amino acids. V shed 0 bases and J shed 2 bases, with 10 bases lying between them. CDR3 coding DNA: TGTGCCAGCAGCTTAGCGTTGAGGGGGAACTATGGCTACACCTTC. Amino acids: CASSLALRGNYGYTF.

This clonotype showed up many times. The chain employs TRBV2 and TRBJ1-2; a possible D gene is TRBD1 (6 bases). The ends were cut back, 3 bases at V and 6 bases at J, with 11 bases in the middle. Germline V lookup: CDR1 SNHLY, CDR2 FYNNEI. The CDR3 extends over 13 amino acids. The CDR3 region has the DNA TGTGCCAGCAGTGACGCGGCAGGGGATGGCTACACCTTC. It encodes CASSDAAGDGYTF.

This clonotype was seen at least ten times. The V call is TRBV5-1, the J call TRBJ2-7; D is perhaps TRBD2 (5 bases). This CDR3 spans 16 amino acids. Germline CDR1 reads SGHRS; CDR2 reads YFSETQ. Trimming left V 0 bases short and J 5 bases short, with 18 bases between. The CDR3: CASSLVKSGYLDEQYF. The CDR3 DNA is TGCGCCAGCAGCTTGGTTAAGTCGGGGTATCTCGACGAGCAGTACTTC.

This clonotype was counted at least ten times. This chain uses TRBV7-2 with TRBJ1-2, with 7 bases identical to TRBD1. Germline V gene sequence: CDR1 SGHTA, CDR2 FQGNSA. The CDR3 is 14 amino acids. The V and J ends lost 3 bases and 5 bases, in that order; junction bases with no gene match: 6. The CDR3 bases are TGTGCCAGCAGCTTCCAGGGGGAGGTGTATGGCTACACCTTC. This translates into CASSFQGEVYGYTF.

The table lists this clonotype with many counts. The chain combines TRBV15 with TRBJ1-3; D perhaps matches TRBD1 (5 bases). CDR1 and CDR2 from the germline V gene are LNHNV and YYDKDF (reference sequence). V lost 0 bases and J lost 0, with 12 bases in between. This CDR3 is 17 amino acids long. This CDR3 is CATSRELPGFSGNTIYF. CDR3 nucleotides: TGTGCCACCAGCAGAGAACTCCCAGGGTTCTCTGGAAACACCATATATTTT.

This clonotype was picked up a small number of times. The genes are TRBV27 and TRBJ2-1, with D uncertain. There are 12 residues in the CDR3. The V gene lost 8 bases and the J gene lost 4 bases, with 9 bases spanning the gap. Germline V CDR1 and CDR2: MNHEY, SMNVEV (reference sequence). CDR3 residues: CASGLIYNEQFF. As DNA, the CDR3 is TGTGCCAGCGGGCTGATTTACAATGAGCAGTTCTTC.

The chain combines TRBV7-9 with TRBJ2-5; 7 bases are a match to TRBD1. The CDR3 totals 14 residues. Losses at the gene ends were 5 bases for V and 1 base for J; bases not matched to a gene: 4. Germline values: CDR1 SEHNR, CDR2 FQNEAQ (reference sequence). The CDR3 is CASSPWDSQETQYF. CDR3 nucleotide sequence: TGTGCCAGCAGCCCCTGGGACAGCCAAGAGACCCAGTACTTC.

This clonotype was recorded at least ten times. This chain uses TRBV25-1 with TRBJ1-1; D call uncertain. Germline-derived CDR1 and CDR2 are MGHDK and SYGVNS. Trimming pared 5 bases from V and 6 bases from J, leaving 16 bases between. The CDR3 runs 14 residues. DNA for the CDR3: TGTGCCAGCAGTTTCCACCGAGCCCCAGCTGAAGCTTTCTTT. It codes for CASSFHRAPAEAFF.

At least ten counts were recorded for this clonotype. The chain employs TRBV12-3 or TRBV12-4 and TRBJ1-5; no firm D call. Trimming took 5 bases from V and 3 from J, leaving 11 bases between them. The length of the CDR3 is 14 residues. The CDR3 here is CASSKAATNQPQHF. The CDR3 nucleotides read TGTGCCAGCAGTAAAGCGGCCACCAATCAGCCCCAGCATTTT.

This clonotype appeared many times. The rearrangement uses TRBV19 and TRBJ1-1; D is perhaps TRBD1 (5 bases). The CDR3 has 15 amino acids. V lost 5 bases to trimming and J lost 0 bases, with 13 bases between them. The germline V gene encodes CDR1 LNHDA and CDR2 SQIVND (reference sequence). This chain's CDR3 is CASSPREGVNTEAFF. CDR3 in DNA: TGTGCCAGTAGTCCTCGAGAAGGGGTGAACACTGAAGCTTTCTTT.

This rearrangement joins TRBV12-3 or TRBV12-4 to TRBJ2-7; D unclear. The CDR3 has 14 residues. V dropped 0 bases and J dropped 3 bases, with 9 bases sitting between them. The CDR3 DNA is TGTGCCAGCAGTTTAGCGGGTCTGGTCTACGAGCAGTACTTC. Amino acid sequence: CASSLAGLVYEQYF.